This T cell receptor beta chain stems from a study of cytomegalovirus exposure and HLA in healthy donors (dated by TCRdb to the late 2010s). With respect to the entire study: According to a later analysis, the 120 or so validation repertoires were produced on the same platform as the approximately 620 repertoires of the first cohort. The study was designed to test whether signatures of past pathogen exposure could be identified by cataloging public T cell receptors. In addition to the first cohort of 650 to 800 subjects, a separate validation cohort of 120 different subjects was used. The study combined high-throughput TCR immunosequencing, statistical association of individual TCRs with disease status, and machine learning to predict cytomegalovirus infection status.

Here V drops 3 bases and J drops 5 bases, and the junction holds 7 bases not matched to any gene. The CDR3 has 15 amino acids, counting the end cysteine and phenylalanine. The DNA shown is the 45-base CDR3, in frame from base 1. CDR1 and CDR2, looked up from the germline V gene, are SGHRS and YFSETQ. As for this clone: Its target antigen remains unknown. No quality values exist for individual bases; no much larger clone is one base distant.

The donors were included in the validation cohort of roughly 130 subjects, a group kept apart from the roughly 700-subject first cohort. General conclusions and limits of the study: In vitro tests confirmed that a few of the cytomegalovirus-associated TCR beta chains recognize cytomegalovirus antigens. Across donors, most TCR sequences were observed very rarely, whereas some public TCRs were present in many individuals. The study gave a list of 150 to 200 TCR beta chains associated with cytomegalovirus. All 110 or so repertoires were used to score co-occurrence in the validation cohort in a later analysis, because that analysis had no HLA typing for the cohort. According to the authors, the approach could potentially be generalized to other disease states and immunological phenotypes. In both the original and validation cohorts, the classifier was reported to diagnose cytomegalovirus status with high specificity and sensitivity. A later analysis found that TCRs clustered in the first cohort also tended to co-occur in the 120 validation repertoires, with 94% of cluster scores above 0.

To prepare the library, the immunoSEQ multiplex PCR assay was applied. Regarding the original processing steps: To diagnose cytomegalovirus status from the catalog of TCR beta chain sequences, a statistical classification framework was built. TCRdb obtained this table from immuneACCESS and retained in-frame rearrangements with V and J assigned. These tables miss some clones; where compared with another copy, unresolved V genes account for less than half of the shortfall, and the remainder is unexplained. V and J calls and clone size are those listed in that table; D and trimming were worked out from the DNA. This sample lists roughly 75,000 clones; 85% were detected once. The ten biggest clones cover under 3.5% of the sample.

The sample taken for sequencing was PBMCs. The sequence joins TRBV5-1 to TRBJ2-5, and 10 junctional nucleotides match TRBD2. The TCR originated in a man aged 25 to 45 in good health and CMV-seronegative. In nucleotide form, the sequence is TGCGCCAGCAGCTCAAGCGGGGGGGCCGTGGAGACCCAGTACTTC. This gives the protein CASSSSGGAVETQYF.